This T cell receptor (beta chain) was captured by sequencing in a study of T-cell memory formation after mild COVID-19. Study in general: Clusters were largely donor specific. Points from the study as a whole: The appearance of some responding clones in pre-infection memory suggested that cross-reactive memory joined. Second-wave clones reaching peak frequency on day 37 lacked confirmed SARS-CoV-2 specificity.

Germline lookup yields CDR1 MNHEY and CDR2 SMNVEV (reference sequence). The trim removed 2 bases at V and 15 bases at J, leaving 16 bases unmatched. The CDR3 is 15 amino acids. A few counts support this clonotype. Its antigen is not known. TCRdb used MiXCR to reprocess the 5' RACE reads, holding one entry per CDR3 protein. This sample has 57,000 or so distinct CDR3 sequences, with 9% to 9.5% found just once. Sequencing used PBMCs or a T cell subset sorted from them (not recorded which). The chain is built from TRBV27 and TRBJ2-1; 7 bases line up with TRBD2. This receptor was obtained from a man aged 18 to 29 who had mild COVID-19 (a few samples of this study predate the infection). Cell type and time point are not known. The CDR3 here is CASSLLNVGGGLLFF. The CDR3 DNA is TGTGCCAGCAGTTTACTAAATGTTGGGGGGGGACTTTTGTTCTTC.